These T cell receptor beta chains were read from a single sample in a study of T cell responses to AZD1222 COVID-19 vaccine. Only in-frame clones appear in the TCRdb table, and some are missing; sequencing was by immunoSEQ multiplex PCR. This table holds about 100,000 clones, 80% to 90% found once. Sequenced here: peripheral blood, sampled on day 0 of AZD1222 vaccination. These receptors were collected from an adult in good health. Both conserved end residues are trimmed from each CDR3. Only some rows state a clone size, as once, few, many or a class for expanded clones.

clone_size	cdr3_length	v_call	j_call	cdr3_aa
once	17	TRBV27	TRBJ2-6	ASNARPGTSGGGANVLT
-	12	TRBV11-2	TRBJ2-3	ASSHSRGGDTQY
-	13	TRBV5-4	TRBJ2-4	ASSSQRGAKNIQY
-	13	TRBV27	TRBJ2-3	ASSPRQTSTDTQY
-	13	TRBV10-3	TRBJ1-1	AIRGAGGFGTEAF
-	13	TRBV7-9	TRBJ2-1	ASSWVLRSYNEQF
-	14	TRBV16	TRBJ1-1	ASSQGIVAKNTEAF
-	14	TRBV9	TRBJ1-1	ASSVVRGTGNTEAF
-	12	TRBV7-3	TRBJ2-1	ASSPSALDNEQF
-	13	TRBV11-3	TRBJ2-7	ASSLDMGVTYEQY
-	15	TRBV25-1	TRBJ2-5	ASSERGWTVGTETQY
-	11	TRBV30	TRBJ2-1	AWSVSGNNEQF
-	12	TRBV7-8	TRBJ1-2	ASSLAQGAYGYT
-	9	TRBV3-1/TRBV3-2	TRBJ2-2	ASSRTGELF
-	11	TRBV30	TRBJ1-2	AWRDGGGYGYT
-	13	TRBV27	TRBJ2-1	ASRLGLAGVNEQF
-	15	TRBV23-1	TRBJ1-5	ASSHPRTAGSNQPQH
-	14	TRBV5-4	TRBJ1-6	ASSLSFVTDNSPLH
-	13	TRBV27	TRBJ1-6	ASSLGSSYNSPLH
-	12	TRBV7-9	TRBJ1-5	ASSQQGANQPQH
few	13	TRBV7-8	TRBJ1-6	ASSLGDTFSSPLH